Listed below are T cell receptor beta chains from one sample, sequenced in a study of PD-1 blockade in classical Hodgkin lymphoma. Method: immunoSEQ multiplex PCR; TCRdb's copy keeps in-frame clones and lacks some. The sample lists approximately 59,000 clones, approximately 90% occurring once. Specimen: peripheral blood mononuclear cells (PBMCs), collected before the second cycle of nivolumab. The receptors were gathered from a human donor with classical Hodgkin lymphoma. CDR3s leave out the opening cysteine and the closing phenylalanine or tryptophan. A D gene is named only where the DNA matches it firmly.

d_gene,j_gene,v_gene,CDR3aa
-,TRBJ1-5,TRBV2,ASSPDTSSNQPQH
TRBD1,TRBJ1-2,TRBV7-9,ASSDYRGFGYGYT
TRBD2,TRBJ2-1,TRBV7-2,ASSEPGLAGNEQF
-,TRBJ1-1,TRBV6-6,ASSYADLQTEAF
TRBD1,TRBJ2-7,TRBV18,ASSHPGQGAGYEQY
-,TRBJ2-1,TRBV7-3,ASSLGRWAADEQF
TRBD1,TRBJ1-1,TRBV5-1,ASFRRGRHTEAF
TRBD1,TRBJ1-2,TRBV4-2,ASSPGQGTYGYT
-,TRBJ2-4,TRBV5-1,ASSLGATAKNIQY
-,TRBJ1-4,TRBV6-5,ASSYQGWENEKLF
TRBD2,TRBJ2-2,TRBV5-4,ASSAGLAGTNTGELF
TRBD1,TRBJ2-7,TRBV7-6,ASSLADRADQY
-,TRBJ1-2,TRBV6-1,ASSEYSMVPYYGYT
-,TRBJ1-2,TRBV2,ASSEGTVYYGYT
-,TRBJ2-7,TRBV7-8,ASAYYRSGVHEQY
-,TRBJ2-5,TRBV14,ASSHYRDQETQY
TRBD1,TRBJ2-3,TRBV4-1,ASSQEDRGADTQY
TRBD1,TRBJ1-2,TRBV7-9,ASSLEGASNYGYT
-,TRBJ1-1,TRBV2,ATSLDLPSEAF
-,TRBJ1-2,TRBV14,ASSQEDSYGYT
-,TRBJ2-6,TRBV6-4,ASSDGPYSGANVLT
-,TRBJ1-5,TRBV5-5,ASSLMRTDQPQH
TRBD2,TRBJ2-7,TRBV7-9,ASSPSGGAYEQY
-,TRBJ1-2,TRBV11-2,ASSPGGTLNYGYT
TRBD1,TRBJ1-2,TRBV7-9,ASSPTGGSYGYT
-,TRBJ2-2,TRBV19,ATIMVGQGGTGELF
-,TRBJ2-1,TRBV7-6,ASSFSLSNNEQF
TRBD2,TRBJ2-7,TRBV4-1,ASSHPGGGNYEQY
TRBD2,TRBJ2-2,TRBV5-1,ASSLDLAGNGELF
-,TRBJ2-7,TRBV11-2,ASSQRGLSKLEQY
-,TRBJ1-4,TRBV7-9,ASSLYGSREKLF
-,TRBJ1-3,TRBV9,ASSPTGQVSGNTIY
TRBD2,TRBJ2-3,TRBV5-4,ASSPGTSGGAGADTQY
-,TRBJ2-5,TRBV6-5,ASKRTEGGSETQY
TRBD1,TRBJ1-2,TRBV7-3,ASSPVGEEGAYGYT
-,TRBJ1-3,TRBV6-1,ASSDLGGKFSGDTIY
-,TRBJ2-1,TRBV27,ASSSSDYPDYNEQF
-,TRBJ1-1,TRBV7-8,ASSLGPRNTEAF
TRBD2,TRBJ2-4,TRBV5-1,ASSLVASGRGSKNIQY